This TCR beta chain was recovered during a study of blood T cell repertoires in COVID-19. Overall study context: There were acute and convalescent COVID-19 samples, and they came from the United States, Italy and Spain. T cells, B-cell-depleted T cells, or PBMCs provided the cDNA or gDNA that served as material.

The CDR3 is 15 residues long. Unmatched junction bases numbered 5, after V lost 2 bases and J lost 5 bases. CDR1 SGHDT and CDR2 YYEEEE come from the germline V gene. Individuals aged roughly 18 to 90 years were recruited from 24 US areas. Cohort allocation depended upon clinical history that participants reported. Repertoires were generated with immunoSEQ multiplex PCR, while TCRdb's copy carries only in-frame clones and drops some. The table records some 100,000 clones, around 86% of them present only once. The sequence was obtained from a woman in her 50s who had recovered from COVID-19. This rearrangement joins TRBV5-6 to TRBJ1-2; TRBD1 matches 11 bases. The sequenced sample was PBMCs or T cells enriched from blood (not recorded which). CDR3 in DNA: TGTGCCAGCAGCTTAGGACAGGGGGCGAGGTATGGCTACACCTTC. Protein sequence: CASSLGQGARYGYTF.